The 14 T cell receptor beta chains presented below share a single source sample, sequenced in a study of blood T cell repertoires in COVID-19. The protocol was immunoSEQ multiplex PCR, while the TCRdb copy is restricted to in-frame clones and leaves out a portion. The repertoire includes fewer than 250,000 clones, almost 85% of them detected once, and 1.5% to 2% sits in the top ten. The sample was peripheral blood. The receptors shown here come from an elderly woman with acute or convalescent COVID-19.

V usage is TRBV30 and J usage is TRBJ1-1, with D possibly matching TRBD1 (5 bases). The CDR3 extends over 13 amino acids. Per the germline V gene, CDR1 is GTSNPN and CDR2 is SVGIG (reference sequence). V lost 4 bases, J lost 4 bases, and 13 bases lay in between. The CDR3 protein is CAWTLQVGTEAFF. DNA for the CDR3: TGTGCCTGGACACTACAGGTAGGCACTGAAGCTTTCTTT.

The CDR3 bases are TGTGCCAGTAGTATTGACCGGGGAAATGAGCAGTTCTTC. Encoded protein: CASSIDRGNEQFF. The chain links TRBV19 to TRBJ2-1; weak D call: TRBD2 (5 bases). Germline assignment: CDR1 LNHDA and CDR2 SQIVND (reference sequence). Trimming removed 3 bases at V and 7 bases at J, with 10 bases between. The CDR3 contains 13 residues.

V and J are TRBV28 and TRBJ2-7; 10 bases are shared with TRBD2. Germline V gene lookup returns CDR1 MDHEN and CDR2 SYDVKM. The CDR3 contains 13 residues. After removal of 5 bases from V and 7 bases from J, the junction contained 5 bases not matched to a gene. In DNA, the CDR3 is TGTGCCAGCAGTACTAGCGGGAAGAGGGAGCAGTACTTC. It translates to CASSTSGKREQYF.

This rearrangement joins TRBV6-5 to TRBJ1-6, with D uncertain. Germline V gene lookup returns CDR1 MNHEY and CDR2 SVGAGI. Trimming pared 8 bases from V and 4 bases from J, leaving 9 bases between. The CDR3 runs 13 residues. The CDR3: CASSREYNSPLHF. Written as DNA, the CDR3 is TGTGCCAGCTCTCGGGAGTATAATTCACCCCTCCACTTT.

This clone has more than one count but fewer than ten. J is TRBJ2-1 and V is TRBV10-3, with 13 bases aligning to TRBD2. This CDR3 contains 14 residues. With V trimmed by 11 bases and J by 7 bases, 8 bases remained unmatched. Looked up from germline, CDR1 is ENHRY and CDR2 is SYGVKD. The CDR3 loop reads CALGTGLAGNEQFF. DNA of the CDR3: TGTGCCCTAGGGACGGGACTAGCGGGAAATGAGCAGTTCTTC.

The V call is TRBV11-2, the J call TRBJ2-7; D uncertain. V lost 0 bases to trimming and J lost 3 bases, with 9 bases between them. This CDR3 region has 14 residues. Germline CDR1 reads SGHAT; CDR2 reads FQNNGV. CDR3 DNA: TGTGCCAGCAGCTTAGATGGTCGGGTCTACGAGCAGTACTTC. Translated: CASSLDGRVYEQYF.

This rearrangement joins TRBV18 to TRBJ1-3; D gene unclear. The V end was cut by 2 bases, the J end by 4 bases, with 12 bases between. Germline V gene sequence: CDR1 KGHSH, CDR2 LQKENI. The CDR3 is 15 amino acids. The CDR3 nucleotides read TGTGCCAGCTCACCAAGGAGGGAGATGGGAAACACCATATATTTT. This translates into CASSPRREMGNTIYF. Full variable domain (remainder filled in from reference TRBV18 and TRBJ1-3): NAGVMQNPRHLVRRRGQEARLRCSPMKGHSHVYWYRQLPEEGLKFMVYLQKENIIDESGMPKERFSAEFPKEGPSILRIQQVVRGDSAAYFCASSPRREMGNTIYFGEGSWLTVV.

The genes are TRBV7-9 and TRBJ2-1; a possible D gene is TRBD2 (7 bases). The V end lost 6 bases, the J end lost 6 bases, and 15 bases lay between the germline ends. CDR1 and CDR2 (germline): SEHNR, FQNEAQ (reference sequence). The CDR3 totals 14 residues. The CDR3 region is CASSFGGPGNEQFF. The CDR3 region has the DNA TGTGCCAGCAGTTTCGGGGGGCCGGGCAATGAGCAGTTCTTC. The variable domain in full, completed from reference TRBV7-9 and TRBJ2-1, reads DTGVSQNPRHKITKRGQNVTFRCDPISEHNRLYWYRQTLGQGPEFLTYFQNEAQLEKSRLLSDRFSAERPKGSFSTLEIQRTEQGDSAMYLCASSFGGPGNEQFFGPGTRLTVL.

CDR3 sequence reads: CASSVASSGNTIYF. The CDR3 DNA reads as TGTGCCAGCAGCGTAGCCAGCTCTGGAAACACCATATATTTT. V and J are TRBV9 and TRBJ1-3; no firm D call. V lost 0 bases, J lost 0 bases, and 4 bases lay in between. This CDR3 comprises 14 residues. CDR1 and CDR2 (germline): SGDLS, YYNGEE.

This chain connects TRBV6-5 to TRBJ2-7; tentatively, D is TRBD1 (7 bases). The CDR3 contains 15 residues. V was trimmed by 0 bases and J by 3 bases, leaving 12 bases between them. From germline, CDR1 is MNHEY and CDR2 SVGAGI. The CDR3 protein is CASSYSEGAGYEQYF. The CDR3 region has the DNA TGTGCCAGCAGTTACTCGGAGGGGGCGGGCTACGAGCAGTACTTC.

The V call is TRBV28, the J call TRBJ1-3; D unresolved. V lost 2 bases and J 0 bases, leaving 14 bases between the germline ends. In germline, CDR1 is MDHEN, CDR2 SYDVKM. CDR3 size: 17 residues. The CDR3 here is CASSLEFPMSSGNTIYF. CDR3 bases: TGTGCCAGCAGTTTAGAGTTCCCCATGAGCTCTGGAAACACCATATATTTT.

This chain joins TRBV12-2 and TRBJ1-4. TRBV12-2 is annotated as a pseudogene. This CDR3 is built from 16 residues. The CDR3 region is CASRLAQSTTNEKLFF. CDR3 DNA: TGTGCAAGTCGCTTAGCGCAAAGCACAACTAATGAAAAACTGTTTTTT.

The rearrangement links TRBV10-3 to TRBJ2-3; 9 positions agree with TRBD2. Germline V gene lookup returns CDR1 ENHRY and CDR2 SYGVKD. The CDR3 spans 15 residues. V was pared by 4 bases and J by 1 base, with 3 bases of the junction left unmatched. CDR3 in amino acids: CAISGVAGGTDTQYF. The CDR3 region has the DNA TGTGCCATCAGTGGTGTAGCGGGGGGCACAGATACGCAGTATTTT.

This clone showed up just a few times. The chain joins TRBV4-2 to TRBJ2-2; a weak D match, TRBD2 (5 bases). In germline, CDR1 is LGHNA, CDR2 YNFKEQ. This CDR3 contains 14 residues. The ends were cut back, 3 bases at V and 6 bases at J, with 11 bases in the middle. The chain's CDR3 is CASSQQLDAGELFF. Here the CDR3 DNA reads TGTGCCAGCAGCCAGCAACTAGACGCCGGGGAGCTGTTTTTT.